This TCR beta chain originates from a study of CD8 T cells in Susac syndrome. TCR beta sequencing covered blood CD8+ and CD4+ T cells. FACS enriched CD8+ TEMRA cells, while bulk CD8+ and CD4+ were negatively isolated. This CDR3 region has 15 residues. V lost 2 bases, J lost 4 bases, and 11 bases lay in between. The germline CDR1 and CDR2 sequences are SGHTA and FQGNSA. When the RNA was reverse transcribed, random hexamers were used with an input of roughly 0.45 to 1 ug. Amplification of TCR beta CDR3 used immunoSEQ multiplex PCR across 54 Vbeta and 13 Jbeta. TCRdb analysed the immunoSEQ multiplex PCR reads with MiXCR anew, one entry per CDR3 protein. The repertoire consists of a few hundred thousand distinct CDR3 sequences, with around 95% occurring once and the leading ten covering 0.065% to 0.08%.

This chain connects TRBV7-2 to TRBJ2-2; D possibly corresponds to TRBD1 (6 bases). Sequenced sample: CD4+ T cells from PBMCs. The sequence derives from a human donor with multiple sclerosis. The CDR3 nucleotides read TGTGCCAGCAGCTTAAGCAGGGGATCCACCGGGGAGCTGTTTTTT. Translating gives CASSLSRGSTGELFF.